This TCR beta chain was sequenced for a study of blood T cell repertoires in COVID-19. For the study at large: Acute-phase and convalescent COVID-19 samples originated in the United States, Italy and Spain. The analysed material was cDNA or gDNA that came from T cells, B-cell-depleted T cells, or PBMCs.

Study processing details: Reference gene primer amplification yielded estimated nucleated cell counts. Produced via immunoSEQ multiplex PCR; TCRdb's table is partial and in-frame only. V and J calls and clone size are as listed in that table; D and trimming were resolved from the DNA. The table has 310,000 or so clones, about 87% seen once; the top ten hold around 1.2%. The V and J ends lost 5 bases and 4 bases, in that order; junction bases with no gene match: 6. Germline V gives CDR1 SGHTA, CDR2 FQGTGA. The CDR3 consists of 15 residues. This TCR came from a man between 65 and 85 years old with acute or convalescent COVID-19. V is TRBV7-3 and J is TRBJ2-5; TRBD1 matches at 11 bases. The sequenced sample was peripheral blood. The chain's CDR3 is CASSRSGTGGETQYF. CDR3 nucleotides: TGTGCCAGCAGCCGTTCCGGGACAGGGGGAGAGACCCAGTACTTC.